The 16 T cell receptor beta chains presented below share a single source sample, sequenced in a study of CD8+CD57+ T cells in acquired aplastic anemia. General study results and limits: Patients carried CD8+CD57+ cells that were less diverse than their total CD4+ and CD8+ pools.

The use of genomic DNA as template underpinned the TCR beta VDJ and CDR3 profiling. TCRdb re-called the reads with MiXCR, one entry per CDR3 protein. The sample has 15,000 to 20,000 distinct CDR3 sequences, under 40% seen once. Whoever was chosen for sequencing had shown CD8+CD57+ cell expansion by flow cytometry. Antigens of these TCRs are unknown. The sequenced sample was CD8+CD57+ T cells sorted from PBMCs. Subset given: bead-enriched CD8+CD57+ effector memory T cells from SAA patients. The receptors come from a human donor with aplastic anemia.

This chain joins TRBV7-6 and TRBJ1-4, with D unresolved. Between the trimmed V and J ends, which lost 3 bases and 0 bases, there was a span of 8 bases. The length of the CDR3 is 15 residues. Germline assignment: CDR1 SGHVS and CDR2 FNYEAQ. CDR3 in amino acids: CASSLSEATNEKLFF. The CDR3 coding sequence is TGTGCCAGCAGCTTGTCTGAGGCAACTAATGAAAAACTGTTTTTT. The whole variable domain, remainder taken from reference TRBV7-6 and TRBJ1-4, is GAGVSQSPRYKVTKRGQDVALRCDPISGHVSLYWYRQALGQGPEFLTYFNYEAQQDKSGLPNDRFSAERPEGSISTLTIQRTEQRDSAMYRCASSLSEATNEKLFFGSGTQLSVL.

This clonotype showed up many times. J is TRBJ1-6 and V is TRBV30; 9 positions agree with TRBD1. With V trimmed by 3 bases and J by 11 bases, 8 bases remained unmatched. Germline lookup yields CDR1 GTSNPN and CDR2 SVGIG (reference sequence). The CDR3 is made up of 14 amino acids. The CDR3 loop is CAWSPGTGITPLHF. For the CDR3, the DNA is TGTGCCTGGAGCCCCGGGACAGGGATAACACCCCTCCACTTT.

A remark on this clonotype: Relative to the germline gene, one junction end is altered; a read error may explain this. The rearrangement links TRBV9 to TRBJ2-6, with a tentative D call TRBD1 (5 bases). The germline V gene encodes CDR1 SGDLS and CDR2 YYNGEE. The CDR3 loop spans 18 amino acids. This chain's CDR3 is CASGVEEQSFSGANVLTF. In DNA, the CDR3 is TGTGCCAGCGGCGTAGAAGAACAGTCTTTCTCTGGGGCCAACGTTCTGACTTTC.

This clonotype was counted a few times. It may be a read error: a sequence one base away is much more abundant. The chain carries TRBV10-3 and TRBJ1-2; no clear D. The CDR3 is 13 residues long. CDR1 ENHRY and CDR2 SYGVKD come from the germline V gene. The CDR3 sequence: CAISEGQIYGCTF. As DNA, the CDR3 is TGTGCCATCAGTGAAGGGCAGATATATGGCTGCACCTTC.

This clonotype appeared a few times. This chain links TRBV2 with TRBJ2-5; 10 positions match TRBD1. This CDR3 is 19 amino acids long. V lost 0 bases, J lost 1 base, and 11 bases stayed unmatched. Germline CDR1 and CDR2: SNHLY and FYNNEI. The CDR3 nucleotides are TGTGCCAGCAGTGAAGCGTTTGCGGGGACAGGGGAGATCCAAGAGACCCAGTACTTC. It yields the protein CASSEAFAGTGEIQETQYF.

This clonotype occurred a few times. This chain connects TRBV2 to TRBJ1-1, with 7 nucleotides matching TRBD1. The CDR3 runs to 13 residues. With 9 bases clipped from V and 5 bases from J, the junction kept 9 bases outside the gene matches. CDR1 and CDR2 from the germline V gene are SNHLY and FYNNEI. CDR3 amino acids: CASGHQGGTEAFF. The CDR3 DNA reads TGTGCCAGTGGGCATCAGGGGGGGACTGAAGCTTTCTTT.

V is TRBV15 and J is TRBJ2-7, with 10 bases aligning to TRBD1. This CDR3 is built from 17 residues. CDR1 and CDR2 from the germline V gene are LNHNV and YYDKDF (reference sequence). V trimming: 2 bases; J trimming: 5 bases; junction bases outside the gene matches: 12. The CDR3 nucleotides read TGTGCCACCAGCAGACCATTTCCGGGACAGGGGACTCACGAGCAGTACTTC. Residues: CATSRPFPGQGTHEQYF.

The CDR3 here is CASSPRWNTEAFF. CDR3 sequence (DNA): TGTGCCAGTAGTCCACGGTGGAACACTGAAGCTTTCTTT. The chain couples TRBV19 to TRBJ1-1; D uncertain. The V end was cut by 5 bases, the J end by 1 base, with 8 bases between. This CDR3 region has 13 residues. Germline assignment: CDR1 LNHDA and CDR2 SQIVND (reference sequence).

A remark on this clonotype: A much larger clone lies a single base off, so this may be a read error. The chain is built from TRBV27 and TRBJ2-3; D could derive from TRBD1 or TRBD2 (5 bases each). V lost 3 bases and J 2 bases, leaving 15 bases between the germline ends. The CDR3 has 16 amino acids. Per the germline V gene, CDR1 is MNHEY and CDR2 is SMNVEV (reference sequence). CDR3 loop: CASSFVRGRVTDTQYF. Here the CDR3 DNA reads TGTGCCAGCAGTTTCGTTAGGGGACGGGTCACAGATACGCAGTATTTT.

The sample holds a few counts of this clonotype. The CDR3 region has the DNA TGTGCCAGCAGCTTAGGGGGGGAAGAGACCCAGTACTTC. Translation: CASSLGGEETQYF. This chain joins TRBV7-9 and TRBJ2-5; tentative D call: TRBD2 (6 bases). CDR1 SEHNR and CDR2 FQNEAQ come from the germline V gene (reference sequence). The CDR3 consists of 13 residues. V was clipped by 1 base and J by 3 bases, with 6 bases between them.

This clonotype was observed many times. The chain combines TRBV2 with TRBJ2-7, with a possible D match to TRBD2 (6 bases). The ends were cut back, 9 bases at V and 3 bases at J, with 18 bases in the middle. Germline CDR1 reads SNHLY; CDR2 reads FYNNEI. The CDR3 length is 14 residues. The CDR3 spells CASHLRGELYEQYF. The CDR3 coding sequence is TGTGCCAGTCATCTCCGCGGGGAACTCTACGAGCAGTACTTC.

This clonotype has more than one count but fewer than ten. The CDR3 protein is CASSIQGWNEQFF. The CDR3 DNA follows: TGTGCCAGTAGTATCCAGGGCTGGAATGAGCAGTTCTTC. The chain links TRBV19 to TRBJ2-1, with TRBD1 as a possible D gene (5 bases). The CDR3 contains 13 residues. Trimming stripped 3 bases from V and 7 bases from J, with 10 bases between. The germline CDR1 and CDR2 sequences are LNHDA and SQIVND (reference sequence).

Comment on this clonotype: Possible read error: a much larger clone is one base away. The rearrangement uses TRBV28 and TRBJ1-5, with D maybe TRBD1 (5 bases). Germline loops: CDR1 MDHEN, CDR2 SYDVKM. The ends were cut back, 6 bases at V and 0 bases at J, with 15 bases in the middle. The CDR3 is 16 amino acids. In DNA, the CDR3 is TGTGCCAGCAGCTCTCCAGGGTATTATAGCAATCAGCCCCAGCATTTT. Translating gives CASSSPGYYSNQPQHF. Full variable domain (missing parts from reference TRBV28 and TRBJ1-5): DVKVTQSSRYLVKRTGEKVFLECVQDMDHENMFWYRQDPGLGLRLIYFSYDVKMKEKGDIPEGYSVSREKKERFSLILESASTNQTSMYLCASSSPGYYSNQPQHFGDGTRLSIL.

Ten or more counts support this clonotype. The rearrangement links TRBV4-1 to TRBJ1-2; the D gene is possibly TRBD1 (5 bases). The CDR3 covers 14 residues. Trimming removed 1 base at V and 2 bases at J, with 8 bases between. Germline V gene lookup returns CDR1 MGHRA and CDR2 YSYEKL. The CDR3 reads CASSQGGGNYGYTF. CDR3 bases: TGCGCCAGCAGCCAAGGGGGGGGGAACTATGGCTACACCTTC.

In this sample, this clonotype turned up a few times. This sequence joins TRBV5-1 and TRBJ2-3; tentatively, D is TRBD2 (5 bases). Germline CDR1 SGHRS, CDR2 YFSETQ. The V end lost 4 bases, the J end lost 0 bases, and 15 bases lay between the germline ends. CDR3 length equals 16 residues. The DNA for the CDR3 is TGCGCCAGCAGCCGCCTGGTCGGAGGAAGCACAGATACGCAGTATTTT. It is translated as CASSRLVGGSTDTQYF.

About this clonotype itself: A much larger clone differs by one base, so this may be a read error. This chain uses TRBV25-1 with TRBJ1-4, with D uncertain. The CDR3 contains 15 residues. Germline V gene data show CDR1 as MGHDK and CDR2 as SYGVNS. Trimming cost V 1 base and J 6 bases, with 12 bases left between them. In DNA, the CDR3 is TGTGCCAGCAGTGAATTGGACGGTTCTTATGAAAAACTGTTTTTT. It is translated as CASSELDGSYEKLFF.